This T cell receptor beta chain was found in a study of blood T cell repertoires in COVID-19. There are 15 residues in the CDR3. Trimming removed 7 bases at V and 3 bases at J, with 18 bases between. The germline CDR1 and CDR2 sequences are SQVTM and ANQGSEA. Measured with immunoSEQ multiplex PCR; TCRdb has only the in-frame clones, and not every one. The sample shows some 350,000 clones, around 87% of them seen only once. There are a few counts of this clone. Sequencing was done on a sample of peripheral blood. The rearrangement links TRBV29-1 to TRBJ2-2, with D maybe TRBD2 (6 bases). This receptor was obtained from a woman in her forties or fifties with COVID-19, enrolled during active disease. The CDR3 DNA follows: TGCAGCGCCGCCGGGGGAACTACTCACACCGGGGAGCTGTTTTTT. Encoded protein: CSAAGGTTHTGELFF.